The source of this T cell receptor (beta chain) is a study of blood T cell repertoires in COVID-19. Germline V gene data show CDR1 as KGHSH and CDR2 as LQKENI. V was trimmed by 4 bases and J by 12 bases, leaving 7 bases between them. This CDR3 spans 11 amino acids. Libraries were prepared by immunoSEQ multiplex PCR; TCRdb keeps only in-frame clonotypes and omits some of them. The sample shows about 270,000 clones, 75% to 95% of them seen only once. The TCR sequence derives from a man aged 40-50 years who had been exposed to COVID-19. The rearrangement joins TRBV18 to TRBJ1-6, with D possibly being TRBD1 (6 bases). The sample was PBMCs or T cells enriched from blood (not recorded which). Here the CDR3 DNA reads TGTGCCAGCTCACGGGACAAACCCCTCCACTTT. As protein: CASSRDKPLHF.